A selection of T cell receptor beta chains follows, all from one sample in a study of CD8+ T cells in alopecia areata. The table came from immunoSEQ multiplex PCR; TCRdb's copy has only in-frame clones and leaves some out. The sample lists roughly 120,000 clones; approximately 58% were seen once. The sequencing input was CD4+ T cells sorted from blood. These receptors came from a human donor in good health. CDR3s include the opening cysteine and the closing phenylalanine or tryptophan. D genes are given only for firm matches. Some rows mark clone size as missing; the rest say once, few, many or name a class of expanded clone.

TRBJ1-6,NA,TRBV4-1,NA,CASSQENNSPLHF,TGCGCCAGCAGCCAAGAGAATAATTCACCCCTCCACTTT
TRBJ1-1,once,TRBV29-1,NA,CSVPRANTEAFF,TGCAGCGTCCCCAGGGCCAACACTGAAGCTTTCTTT
TRBJ1-5,NA,TRBV2,NA,CASSEAGIQPQHF,TGTGCCAGCAGTGAGGCAGGGATACAGCCCCAGCATTTT
TRBJ2-5,NA,TRBV4-1,NA,CASSQSSGAQETQYF,TGCGCCAGCAGCCAATCGTCCGGGGCCCAAGAGACCCAGTACTTC
TRBJ1-2,NA,TRBV10-3,NA,CAISDPNYGYTF,TGTGCCATCAGTGACCCTAACTATGGCTACACCTTC
TRBJ2-1,few,TRBV4-1,NA,CASSPPRRVNEQFF,TGCGCCAGCAGCCCCCCGCGGAGGGTGAATGAGCAGTTCTTC
TRBJ2-3,few,TRBV5-1,NA,CASSLALDGSTDTQYF,TGCGCCAGCAGCTTGGCTTTGGACGGCAGCACAGATACGCAGTATTTT
TRBJ2-7,few,TRBV2,TRBD2,CASSGTSGTYEQYF,TGTGCCAGCAGTGGGACTAGCGGGACCTACGAGCAGTACTTC
TRBJ1-2,NA,TRBV7-9,NA,CASSLVGAGSYGYTF,TGTGCCAGCAGCTTAGTCGGGGCGGGATCCTATGGCTACACCTTC
TRBJ1-6,NA,TRBV5-6,TRBD1,CASSMDRNSPLHF,TGTGCCAGCAGCATGGACAGGAATTCACCCCTCCACTTT
TRBJ1-1,NA,TRBV6-5,TRBD1,CASSRGQGSAEAFF,TGTGCCAGCAGTCGCGGACAGGGGAGTGCTGAAGCTTTCTTT
TRBJ2-3,few,TRBV5-1,NA,CASSLRGREGDTQYF,TGCGCCAGCAGCTTGAGGGGCAGGGAAGGAGATACGCAGTATTTT
TRBJ1-1,once,TRBV18,NA,CASSPRREVEAFF,TGTGCCAGCTCACCAAGGAGGGAGGTGGAAGCTTTCTTT
TRBJ2-1,few,TRBV12-5,NA,CASGSSGGSSNEQFF,TGTGCTAGTGGCTCCTCCGGGGGTAGCTCTAATGAGCAGTTCTTC
TRBJ2-3,few,TRBV7-9,TRBD2,CASSLRLAGTDTQYF,TGTGCCAGCAGCTTGAGACTAGCGGGGACGGATACGCAGTATTTT
TRBJ2-5,NA,TRBV29-1,NA,CSVEERGGQETQYF,TGCAGCGTTGAAGAAAGAGGTGGACAAGAGACCCAGTACTTC
TRBJ1-2,NA,TRBV7-9,NA,CASSFDIYGYTF,TGTGCCAGCAGCTTTGACATCTATGGCTACACCTTC
TRBJ2-7,few,TRBV6-5,TRBD1,CASSYRSTGPSYEQYF,TGTGCCAGCAGTTACCGTTCGACAGGGCCCTCCTACGAGCAGTACTTC
TRBJ2-1,NA,TRBV4-2,TRBD2,CASSHWGGEQFF,TGTGCCAGCAGCCACTGGGGGGGTGAGCAGTTCTTC
TRBJ1-2,NA,TRBV18,NA,CASSPQAGNYGYTF,TGTGCCAGCTCACCGCAGGCAGGGAACTATGGCTACACCTTC
TRBJ2-5,NA,TRBV7-9,NA,CASSLIPREVETQYF,TGTGCCAGCAGCTTAATCCCCAGGGAGGTGGAGACCCAGTACTTC
TRBJ2-1,NA,TRBV6-6,TRBD1,CASSSPGTGGFYEQFF,TGTGCCAGCAGTTCCCCCGGGACAGGGGGTTTCTATGAGCAGTTCTTC
TRBJ2-2,few,TRBV5-1,TRBD1,CASRPGTGPGELFF,TGCGCCAGCAGGCCCGGGACAGGGCCCGGGGAGCTGTTTTTT
TRBJ1-1,few,TRBV29-1,NA,CSVGRDNTEAFF,TGCAGCGTCGGTCGAGACAACACTGAAGCTTTCTTT
TRBJ1-2,NA,TRBV5-4,NA,CASSLDGVGYTF,TGTGCCAGCAGCTTGGACGGCGTAGGCTACACCTTC
TRBJ1-1,NA,TRBV27,NA,CASSPHGAGGMNTEAFF,TGTGCCAGCAGCCCTCATGGGGCCGGGGGAATGAACACTGAAGCTTTCTTT
TRBJ2-4,NA,TRBV29-1,NA,CSVARDYIQYF,TGCAGCGTTGCCCGGGATTACATTCAGTACTTC
TRBJ1-1,NA,TRBV5-1,NA,CASSLDGGNTEAFF,TGCGCCAGCAGCTTGGATGGGGGGAACACTGAAGCTTTCTTT
TRBJ1-2,NA,TRBV28,NA,CASSLRVYGYTF,TGTGCCAGCAGTTTACGAGTCTATGGCTACACCTTC
TRBJ1-1,few,TRBV29-1,NA,CSVESDVNTEAFF,TGCAGCGTGGAATCGGATGTGAACACTGAAGCTTTCTTT
TRBJ2-5,NA,TRBV2,TRBD2,CASSQRGETQYF,TGTGCCAGCAGCCAGCGGGGAGAGACCCAGTACTTC
TRBJ2-3,once,TRBV29-1,NA,CSVGADTQYF,TGCAGCGTTGGAGCAGATACGCAGTATTTT
TRBJ2-5,once,TRBV7-9,NA,CATDRGLRTEETQYF,TGTGCCACCGATCGCGGGCTCCGGACTGAAGAGACCCAGTACTTC
TRBJ2-2,few,TRBV7-9,NA,CASSHIVRQDWSTGELFF,TGTGCCAGCAGCCACATAGTTAGACAGGACTGGAGCACCGGGGAGCTGTTTTTT
TRBJ2-5,NA,TRBV19,NA,CASSNRGQFQETQYF,TGTGCCAGTAGTAACCGAGGACAGTTCCAAGAGACCCAGTACTTC
TRBJ2-5,NA,TRBV5-1,TRBD1,CASRLNRGAGETQYF,TGCGCCAGCAGACTGAACAGGGGAGCTGGAGAGACCCAGTACTTC
TRBJ2-7,NA,TRBV6-5,NA,CASSYGGAPYEQYF,TGTGCCAGCAGTTACGGGGGGGCTCCCTACGAGCAGTACTTC
TRBJ2-5,few,TRBV7-9,NA,CASSRRSGQETQYF,TGTGCCAGCAGTCGTAGAAGCGGTCAAGAGACCCAGTACTTC
TRBJ2-3,NA,TRBV5-4,NA,CASREGTTDTQYF,TGTGCCAGCAGGGAGGGGACCACAGATACGCAGTATTTT
TRBJ2-7,NA,TRBV6-1,NA,CASSEGTPAVQYF,TGTGCCAGCAGTGAAGGGACACCCGCGGTGCAGTACTTC
TRBJ2-3,NA,TRBV5-4,TRBD2,CASSFSRGGADTQYF,TGTGCCAGCAGCTTCTCGCGGGGGGGCGCAGATACGCAGTATTTT
TRBJ1-1,NA,TRBV12-5,NA,CASGLNRVRTEAFF,TGTGCTAGTGGCCTAAACAGGGTCCGCACTGAAGCTTTCTTT
TRBJ2-7,NA,TRBV10-2,TRBD2,CASTRTSENEQYF,TGCGCCAGCACTAGGACTAGCGAAAACGAGCAGTACTTC